One T cell receptor (beta chain) is described in this entry. Its specific antigen is unknown. Qualities for individual bases were not recorded, and no much larger clone is one base off. The data derive from a study of shared clonotypes between healthy human individuals (TCRdb year 2020). With respect to the entire study: A couple of women and three men aged 18 to 49 years were included in the cohort. To increase sequencing depth and limit assay-specific biases, different laboratories used diverse techniques to prepare libraries and sequence TCR repertoires. Per donor, leukapheresis produced somewhere between about 0.8 and 9 billion PBMCs. To estimate repertoire size and how much clonotypes are shared between individuals, the study performed deep sequencing of blood TCR repertoires from a handful of healthy adults. For each donor, CD4 naive and CD4 memory were each run on three plates, CD8 naive on two plates, and CD8 memory on one plate.

Based on the germline V gene (reference sequence), the CDR1 and CDR2 sequences are MNHEY and SMNVEV. V loses 0 bases, J loses 6 bases, and the germline ends lie 14 bases apart. The CDR3 holds 16 amino acids from the cysteine to the phenylalanine. Only the CDR3 region is kept as DNA, spanning 48 bases read in frame from base 1. Study-level results and caveats: Larger estimated clonotype richness was generally found for naive subsets than for memory subsets. The small number of donors limited the genetic and exposure-history diversity represented. Based on pairwise subsampling, the degree of clonotype sharing among donors was expected to be affected by sequencing depth. Incomplete sequencing was indicated by rarefaction of sorted-subset datasets, despite the large sequencing depth. Compared with non-shared clonotypes, clonotypes shared by all four sorted-subset donors had higher generation probabilities. Sampling was restricted to blood, and TCR repertoires in tissues likely differ from the TCR repertoires found in blood. Sharing across several donors was observed for 5% to 6.5% of naive CD4, 3.5% of naive CD8, 2.3% of memory CD4, and 0.4% of memory CD8 clonotypes.

The donors were healthy, HIV-negative adults with no recently reported acute infections or vaccinations. Only Caucasian adults living in Nashville, Tennessee, USA were represented among the donors. CD4+ T cells were enriched by magnetic negative selection; naive cells were then positively selected on CD45RA, and the negative fraction formed the memory subset. Blood was obtained by leukapheresis, after which PBMCs were separated by Ficoll-Histopaque density gradient centrifugation and cryopreserved in liquid nitrogen vapor phase. Analytical flow cytometry was used to check the purity and quantity of every magnetically sorted T cell population. From each sorted fraction, genomic DNA was isolated and quantified by UV absorbance on a Nanodrop 2000c. Using the deep immunoSEQ assay, multiplex PCR amplified TCR CDR3 regions from genomic DNA. For each cell subset, the extracted genomic DNA was distributed evenly across all wells of several immunoSEQ 96-well plates, and each plate served as one replicate. For sorted subsets, 200 to 250 ng of genomic DNA, equivalent to around 29,000 T cell genomes, went into each replicate PCR. Purified libraries were quantified with a Qubit 3.0 fluorometer, sized on a Bioanalyzer 2100, and re-quantified with the KAPA Library Quantification kit. Each immunoSEQ 96-well plate was sequenced on its own single-read 150-cycle Illumina NextSeq 550 flow cell. The published analysis was carried out like this. Because the immunoSEQ output held only junctional sequences and lacked quality scores, the filtering could not match the filtering applied to full-length reads. Sequences were annotated with PyIR, a Python wrapper for IgBLAST v1.9, and V/J genes and CDR3 were assigned using IMGT germline references. Reads with weak V/J assignments (E-value above 1e-6), missing CDR3, stop codons, out-of-frame junctions, or ambiguous translated residues were removed. A V3J clonotype was defined by an identical inferred V gene, J gene, and CDR3 amino acid sequence. The percentage overlap between two repertoires was calculated by dividing the number of shared unique clonotypes by the size of the smaller repertoire. Repertoire richness was assessed with RTK rarefaction, the Chao1 estimator, and Recon v2.1 estimates of unobserved clonotypes. Generation probabilities were computed with OLGA for all TCRbeta clonotypes obtained by the gDNA method from four donors. Entries here come from immuneACCESS through TCRdb and include only in-frame sequences with V and J called. Some clones fail to appear in such tables; in the studies checked, an unresolved V gene covers under half of the shortfall, and the cause of the remainder is unknown. Clone size and V and J calls were adopted from that table, with D and trimming inferred from the DNA. This sample gives fewer than 3 million clones in total; just under 95% of them show up just once. The ten largest clones add up to around 0.35% of the sample.

This clonotype was obtained from a man younger than 30 in good health. Some clones in this sample may be carry-over from other donors' samples. The sequencing input was naive CD4+ T cells from PBMCs. The sample's cell subset or site label is to be understood as: CD45RA+ positively selected. This chain joins TRBV27 to TRBJ1-4; the D segment cannot be called with confidence. The CDR3 in this case is CASSLSKAVGHEKLFF. At the DNA level, the sequence is TGTGCCAGCAGTTTATCGAAGGCCGTTGGGCATGAAAAACTGTTTTTT.